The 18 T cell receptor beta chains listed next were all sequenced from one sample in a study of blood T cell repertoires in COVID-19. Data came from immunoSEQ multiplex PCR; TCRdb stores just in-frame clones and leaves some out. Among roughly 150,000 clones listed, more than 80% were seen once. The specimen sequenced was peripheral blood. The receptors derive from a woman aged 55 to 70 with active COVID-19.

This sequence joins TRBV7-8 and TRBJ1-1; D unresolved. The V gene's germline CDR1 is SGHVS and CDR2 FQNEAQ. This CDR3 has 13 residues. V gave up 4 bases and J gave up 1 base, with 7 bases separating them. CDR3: CASSSRQNTEAFF. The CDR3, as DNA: TGTGCCAGCAGCTCGAGACAGAACACTGAAGCTTTCTTT.

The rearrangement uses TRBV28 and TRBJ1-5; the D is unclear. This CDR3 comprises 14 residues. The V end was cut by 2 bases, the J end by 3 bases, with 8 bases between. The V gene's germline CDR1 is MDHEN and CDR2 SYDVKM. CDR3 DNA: TGTGCCAGCAGTTTACAGGCATCCAATCAGCCCCAGCATTTT. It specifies CASSLQASNQPQHF.

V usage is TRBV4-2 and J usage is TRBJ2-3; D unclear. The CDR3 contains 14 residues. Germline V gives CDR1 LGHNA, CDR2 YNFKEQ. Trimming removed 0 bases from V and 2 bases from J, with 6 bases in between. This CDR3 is CASSQDLTTDTQYF. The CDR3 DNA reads TGTGCCAGCAGCCAAGATCTAACCACAGATACGCAGTATTTT.

Here the CDR3 DNA reads TGTGCCAGCTCACCAGGGGGGAAACAGCCCCAGCATTTT. It specifies CASSPGGKQPQHF. The chain combines TRBV18 with TRBJ1-5; tentative D call: TRBD1 (5 bases). The CDR3 is 13 residues long. Germline loops: CDR1 KGHSH, CDR2 LQKENI. V lost 2 bases to trimming and J lost 7 bases, with 9 bases between them.

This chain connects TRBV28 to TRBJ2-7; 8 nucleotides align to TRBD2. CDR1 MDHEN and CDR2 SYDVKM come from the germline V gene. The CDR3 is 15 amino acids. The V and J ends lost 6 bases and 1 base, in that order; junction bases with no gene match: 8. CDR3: CASRISGSPSYEQYF. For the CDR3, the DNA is TGTGCCAGCAGGATAAGCGGGAGCCCTTCCTACGAGCAGTACTTC.

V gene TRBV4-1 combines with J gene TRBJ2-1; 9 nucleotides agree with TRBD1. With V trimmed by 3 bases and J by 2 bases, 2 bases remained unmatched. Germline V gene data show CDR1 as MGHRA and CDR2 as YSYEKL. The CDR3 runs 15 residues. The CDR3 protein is CASSHRTGAYNEQFF. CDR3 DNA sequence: TGCGCCAGCAGCCACAGGACAGGGGCCTACAATGAGCAGTTCTTC.

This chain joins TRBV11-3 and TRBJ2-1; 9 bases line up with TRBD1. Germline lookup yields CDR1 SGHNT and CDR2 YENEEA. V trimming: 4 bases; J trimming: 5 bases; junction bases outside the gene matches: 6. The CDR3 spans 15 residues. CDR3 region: CASSYRQGENNEQFF. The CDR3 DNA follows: TGTGCCAGCAGCTATAGACAGGGGGAAAACAATGAGCAGTTCTTC.

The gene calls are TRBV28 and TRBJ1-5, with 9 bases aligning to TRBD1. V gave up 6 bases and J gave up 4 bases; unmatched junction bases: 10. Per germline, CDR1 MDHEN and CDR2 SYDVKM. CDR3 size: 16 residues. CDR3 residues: CASSPAGQGGNQPQHF. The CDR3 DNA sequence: TGTGCCAGCAGCCCGGCGGGACAGGGTGGTAATCAGCCCCAGCATTTT.

Here the CDR3 reads CASSLGATLDTQYF. CDR3 nucleotides: TGTGCCAGCAGCTTAGGGGCTACTTTAGATACGCAGTATTTT. The chain carries TRBV5-5 and TRBJ2-3, with D possibly matching TRBD1 (5 bases). V lost 2 bases and J lost 5, with 12 bases in between. Germline CDR1 SGHKS, CDR2 YYEKEE (reference sequence). This CDR3 contains 14 residues.

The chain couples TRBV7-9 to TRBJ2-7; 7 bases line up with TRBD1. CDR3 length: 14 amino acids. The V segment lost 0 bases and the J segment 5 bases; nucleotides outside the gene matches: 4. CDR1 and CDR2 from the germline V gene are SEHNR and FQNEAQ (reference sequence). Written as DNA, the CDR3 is TGTGCCAGCAGCTTAGCACAGGGGCGCCACGAGCAGTACTTC. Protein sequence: CASSLAQGRHEQYF.

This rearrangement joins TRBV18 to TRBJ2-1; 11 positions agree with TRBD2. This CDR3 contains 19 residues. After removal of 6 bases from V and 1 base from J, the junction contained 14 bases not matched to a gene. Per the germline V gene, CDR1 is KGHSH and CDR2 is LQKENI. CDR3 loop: CASSTKGSSGRESYNEQFF. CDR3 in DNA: TGTGCCAGCTCCACCAAAGGAAGTAGCGGGAGGGAGTCCTACAATGAGCAGTTCTTC.

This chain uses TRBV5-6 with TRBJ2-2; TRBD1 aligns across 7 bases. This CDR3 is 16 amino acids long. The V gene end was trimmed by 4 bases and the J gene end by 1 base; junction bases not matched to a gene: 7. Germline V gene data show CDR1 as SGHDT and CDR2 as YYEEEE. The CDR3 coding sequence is TGTGCCAGCAGCCATCTTCAGGGGGAGAACACCGGGGAGCTGTTTTTT. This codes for CASSHLQGENTGELFF. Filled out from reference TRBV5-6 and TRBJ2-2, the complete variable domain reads DAGVTQSPTHLIKTRGQQVTLRCSPKSGHDTVSWYQQALGQGPQFIFQYYEEEERQRGNFPDRFSGHQFPNYSSELNVNALLLGDSALYLCASSHLQGENTGELFFGEGSRLTVL.

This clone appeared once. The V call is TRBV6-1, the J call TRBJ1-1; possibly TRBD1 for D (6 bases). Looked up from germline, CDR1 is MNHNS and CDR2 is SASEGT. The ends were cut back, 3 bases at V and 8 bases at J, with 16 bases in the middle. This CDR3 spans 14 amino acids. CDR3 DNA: TGTGCCAGCAGTGAGGGACACGGATTTGGAGAAGCTTTCTTT. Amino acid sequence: CASSEGHGFGEAFF.

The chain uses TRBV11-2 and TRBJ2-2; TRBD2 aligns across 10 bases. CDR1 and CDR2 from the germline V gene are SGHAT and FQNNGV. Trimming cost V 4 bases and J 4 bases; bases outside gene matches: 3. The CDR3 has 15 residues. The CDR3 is CASSSSGGGTGELFF. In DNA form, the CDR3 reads TGTGCCAGCAGCTCAAGCGGGGGGGGCACCGGGGAGCTGTTTTTT. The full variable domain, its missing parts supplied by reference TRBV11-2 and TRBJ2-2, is EAGVAQSPRYKIIEKRQSVAFWCNPISGHATLYWYQQILGQGPKLLIQFQNNGVVDDSQLPKDRFSAERLKGVDSTLKIQPAKLEDSAVYLCASSSSGGGTGELFFGEGSRLTVL.

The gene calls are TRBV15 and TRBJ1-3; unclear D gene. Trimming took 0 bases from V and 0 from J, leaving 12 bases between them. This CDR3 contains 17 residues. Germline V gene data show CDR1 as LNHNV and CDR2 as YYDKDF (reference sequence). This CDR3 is CATSRDILGVSGNTIYF. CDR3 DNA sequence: TGTGCCACCAGCAGAGATATCTTAGGAGTCTCTGGAAACACCATATATTTT. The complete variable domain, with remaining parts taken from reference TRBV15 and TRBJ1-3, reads DAMVIQNPRYQVTQFGKPVTLSCSQTLNHNVMYWYQQKSSQAPKLLFHYYDKDFNNEADTPDNFQSRRPNTSFCFLDIRSPGLGDTAMYLCATSRDILGVSGNTIYFGEGSWLTVV.

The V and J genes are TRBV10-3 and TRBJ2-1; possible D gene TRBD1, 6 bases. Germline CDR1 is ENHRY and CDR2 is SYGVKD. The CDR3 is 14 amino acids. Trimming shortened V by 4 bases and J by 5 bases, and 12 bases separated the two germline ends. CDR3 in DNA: TGTGCCATCAGTGGACAGGTTTTGAACAATGAGCAGTTCTTC. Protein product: CAISGQVLNNEQFF.

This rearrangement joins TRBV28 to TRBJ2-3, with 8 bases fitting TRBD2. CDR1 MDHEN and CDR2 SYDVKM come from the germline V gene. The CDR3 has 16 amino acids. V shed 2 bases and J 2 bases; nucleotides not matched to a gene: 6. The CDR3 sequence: CASSLNTGGITDTQYF. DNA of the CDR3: TGTGCCAGCAGTTTAAATACGGGAGGGATCACAGATACGCAGTATTTT.

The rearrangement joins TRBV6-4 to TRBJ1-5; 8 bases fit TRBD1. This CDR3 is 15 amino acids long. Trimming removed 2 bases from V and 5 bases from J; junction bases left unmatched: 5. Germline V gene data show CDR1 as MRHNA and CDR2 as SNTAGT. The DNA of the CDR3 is TGTGCCAGCAGTGACCCCCCAGGGGGCTATCAGCCCCAGCATTTT. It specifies CASSDPPGGYQPQHF.